These T cell receptor beta chains were read from a single sample in a study of cytomegalovirus exposure and HLA in healthy donors. Profiling relied on immunoSEQ multiplex PCR, and the TCRdb table lists in-frame clones only, not all of them. The sample lists about 160,000 clones, about 72% occurring once. Sequencing used PBMCs. The receptor set was obtained from a man under 40 in good health and CMV-seropositive. CDR3s include the opening cysteine and the closing phenylalanine or tryptophan. The D gene is left open where the match is weak. Only some rows state a clone size, as once, few, many or a class for expanded clones.

abundance,d_gene,j_gene,v_gene,CDR3nt,CDR3aa
.,.,TRBJ1-6,TRBV21-1,TGTGCCAGCAGGGGAGGAGACGCGAATTCACCCCTCCACTTT,CASRGGDANSPLHF
.,TRBD1,TRBJ1-2,TRBV30,TGTGCCTGGGACAGGGGACACGGCTACACCTTC,CAWDRGHGYTF
.,.,TRBJ1-4,TRBV7-2,TGTGCCAGCAGCTTAGACGGGCAGGGGAATGAAAAACTGTTTTTT,CASSLDGQGNEKLFF
.,TRBD1,TRBJ1-6,TRBV4-1,TGCGCCAGCAGCCAAGAGGGACAGGGTGTTTCACCCCTCCACTTT,CASSQEGQGVSPLHF
.,.,TRBJ1-5,TRBV5-1,TGCGCCAGCAGCCACTACAGGGCTCGATATGATCAGCCCCAGCATTTT,CASSHYRARYDQPQHF
.,.,TRBJ1-4,TRBV6-6,TGTGCCAGCAGTCGACCACGGGGGGGGCGGAATGAAAAACTGTTTTTT,CASSRPRGGRNEKLFF
.,TRBD1,TRBJ2-3,TRBV28,TGTGCCAGCAGTTTACCAGGGGGAAGCACAGATACGCAGTATTTT,CASSLPGGSTDTQYF
.,TRBD1,TRBJ1-4,TRBV5-1,TGCGCCAGCAGCACCCGGGACAGGGATACAACTAATGAAAAACTGTTTTTT,CASSTRDRDTTNEKLFF
.,.,TRBJ1-6,TRBV4-1,TGCGCCAGCAGCCAAGTCACAGATTCACCCCTCCACTTT,CASSQVTDSPLHF
.,.,TRBJ2-7,TRBV5-5,TGTGCCAGCAGCTTTACGGGAACTACCTACGAGCAGTACTTC,CASSFTGTTYEQYF
few,TRBD2,TRBJ2-7,TRBV19,TGTGCCAGTAGTTCACTAGCGGGGGGCACCTACGAGCAGTACTTC,CASSSLAGGTYEQYF
.,.,TRBJ1-5,TRBV6-1,TGTGCCAGCAGGGGGGGGAGTCAGCCCCAGCATTTT,CASRGGSQPQHF
.,.,TRBJ1-2,TRBV28,TGTGCCAGCAGCAGGGGTAACTATGGCTACACCTTC,CASSRGNYGYTF
.,.,TRBJ1-4,TRBV5-6,TGTGCCAGCAGCTTAGTAGGGAGTGAAAAACTGTTTTTT,CASSLVGSEKLFF
.,TRBD1,TRBJ1-1,TRBV7-2,TGTGCCAGCAGCGGTTCAGGGGGCAGGACTGAAGCTTTCTTT,CASSGSGGRTEAFF
.,.,TRBJ1-2,TRBV6-1,TGTGCCACCAGACAGGAAAATTATGGCTACACCTTC,CATRQENYGYTF
.,TRBD1,TRBJ2-7,TRBV4-1,TGCGCCAGCAGCCCGGGACAGGGGCCTTCCTACGAGCAGTACTTC,CASSPGQGPSYEQYF
.,TRBD1,TRBJ2-7,TRBV12-5,TGTGCTAGTGGGCGGGACAGGGCCTACGAGCAGTACTTC,CASGRDRAYEQYF
.,.,TRBJ2-5,TRBV2,TGTGCCAGCAGGCCCGGACAGCCCCAAGAGACCCAGTACTTC,CASRPGQPQETQYF
.,.,TRBJ1-1,TRBV28,TGTGCCAGCAGTTTCAGTCGCTTGGCGGGAAACACTGAAGCTTTCTTT,CASSFSRLAGNTEAFF
once,.,TRBJ2-2,TRBV18,TGTGCCAGCTCACCATTTTCAGCGGGTCAGGGTACCGGGGAGCTGTTTTTT,CASSPFSAGQGTGELFF
once,.,TRBJ2-7,TRBV19,TGTGCCAGTAGTATAGATTCGGTTCCGGGACACCTTTACGAGCAGTACTTC,CASSIDSVPGHLYEQYF
.,TRBD2,TRBJ2-1,TRBV10-3,TGTGCCATCGGGGGGGACTACAATGAGCAGTTCTTC,CAIGGDYNEQFF
.,TRBD2,TRBJ2-3,TRBV7-7,TGTGCCAGCAGCGTGGGACTAGCGGGGGGTGAGCAGTATTTT,CASSVGLAGGEQYF
.,.,TRBJ2-7,TRBV28,TGTGCCGGAGGCAGGGGAACCTACGAGCAGTACTTC,CAGGRGTYEQYF
.,TRBD1,TRBJ1-1,TRBV28,TGTGCCAGCAGGGCCGGGACAGCGAACACTGAAGCTTTCTTT,CASRAGTANTEAFF
.,TRBD2,TRBJ2-1,TRBV28,TGTGCCAGCAGTTCCGGACTAGCGAGTGCGTTCTTC,CASSSGLASAFF
.,TRBD1,TRBJ1-2,TRBV12-5,TGTGCTAGTGGTTCTGACAGGGAGGACTATGGCTACACCTTC,CASGSDREDYGYTF
once,.,TRBJ1-3,TRBV5-1,TGCGCCAGCAGCTTAGGAGGGGTATCTGGAAACACCATATATTTT,CASSLGGVSGNTIYF
.,.,TRBJ2-2,TRBV19,TGTGCCAGTAACACAGGGAATTCGAACACCGGGGAGCTGTTTTTT,CASNTGNSNTGELFF
.,.,TRBJ1-1,TRBV30,TGTGCCTGGAGTTCCCGGGGGATGAACACTGAAGCTTTCTTT,CAWSSRGMNTEAFF
.,TRBD2,TRBJ2-3,TRBV5-1,TGCGCCAGCACATCCTTCGGGGGGGTTAGCACAGATACGCAGTATTTT,CASTSFGGVSTDTQYF
.,TRBD1,TRBJ2-7,TRBV5-1,TGCGCCAGCAGCCCTGGACAGGTCGAGCAGTACTTC,CASSPGQVEQYF
.,.,TRBJ2-5,TRBV5-1,TGCGCCAGCAGCTTGGATGGGGAGCTTGGAGAGACCCAGTACTTC,CASSLDGELGETQYF
.,.,TRBJ2-3,TRBV27,TGTGCCAGCAGTTTGTCGGGAGATACGCAGTATTTT,CASSLSGDTQYF
.,.,TRBJ1-6,TRBV5-4,TGTGCCAGCAGCTTGTTTCCGCCGACAGATTATAATTCACCCCTCCACTTT,CASSLFPPTDYNSPLHF
.,.,TRBJ2-7,TRBV6-5,TGTGCCAGCAGTTACGGGGGCTTACAGTACTTC,CASSYGGLQYF
.,.,TRBJ2-1,TRBV10-1,TGCGCCAGCAGTGAGTCGTCAGGACTACACACCTACAATGAGCAGTTCTTC,CASSESSGLHTYNEQFF
.,TRBD2,TRBJ2-2,TRBV7-9,TGTGCCAGCAGCTCGGGACTAGCGGGGGGAACCGGGGAGCTGTTTTTT,CASSSGLAGGTGELFF
.,.,TRBJ1-1,TRBV29-1,TGCAGCGTTGACGTCACTGAAGCTTTCTTT,CSVDVTEAFF
.,.,TRBJ1-2,TRBV7-9,TGTGCCAGCAGCCCCCGTGCCCCCGGGGACTATGGCTACACCTTC,CASSPRAPGDYGYTF
.,.,TRBJ1-2,TRBV2,TGTGCCAGCAGTAGCCGGACAGCTGATAACTACACCTTC,CASSSRTADNYTF
.,TRBD2,TRBJ2-3,TRBV5-1,TGCGCCAGCAGCTTGGCCCTAGCGGGGGGACTCACAGATACGCAGTATTTT,CASSLALAGGLTDTQYF
.,TRBD2,TRBJ2-7,TRBV7-2,TGTGCCAGCAGCTTAGGACTAGCGGGAGCCTACGAGCAGTACTTC,CASSLGLAGAYEQYF
.,.,TRBJ1-2,TRBV5-6,TGTGCCAGCAGCATATCCAGGGGCCTCTATGGCTACACCTTC,CASSISRGLYGYTF
.,.,TRBJ2-5,TRBV7-8,TGTGCCAGCGTTTTACGACGGGACTACCAAGAGACCCAGTACTTC,CASVLRRDYQETQYF
.,TRBD1,TRBJ1-6,TRBV30,TGTGCCTGGTCACAGGGGATCAATTCACCCCTCCACTTT,CAWSQGINSPLHF
.,TRBD2,TRBJ2-7,TRBV28,TGTGCCAGCAGTTTATCGGGGGGGCCCTACGAGCAGTACTTC,CASSLSGGPYEQYF
.,.,TRBJ2-7,TRBV4-3,TGCGCCAGCAGCCAAGGTACTCATTCGGGGCAGTACTTC,CASSQGTHSGQYF
.,.,TRBJ2-2,TRBV4-1,TGCGCCAGCAGCCAAGATCCCACAGTGTACACCGGGGAGCTGTTTTTT,CASSQDPTVYTGELFF
.,TRBD1,TRBJ1-3,TRBV28,TGTGCCAGCAGGGGGACAGGGTCTGGAAACACCATATATTTT,CASRGTGSGNTIYF
few,.,TRBJ2-7,TRBV4-3,TGCGCCAGCAGCCCAGGAGGTCGCTACGAGCAGTACTTC,CASSPGGRYEQYF
.,.,TRBJ1-1,TRBV5-4,TGTGCCAGCAGCGATAGAGGCGCCGGTGAAGCTTTCTTT,CASSDRGAGEAFF
once,.,TRBJ1-1,TRBV4-1,TGCGCCAGCAGCCAACGGGAGGGCCATGAAGCTTTCTTT,CASSQREGHEAFF
.,.,TRBJ1-1,TRBV4-1,TGCGCCAGCAGCCCCAGGGTGGGAGGCACTGAAGCTTTCTTT,CASSPRVGGTEAFF
.,TRBD1,TRBJ1-4,TRBV5-6,TGTGCCAGCAGCTTAGACAGGGGGCAAAAACTGTTTTTT,CASSLDRGQKLFF
.,.,TRBJ2-5,TRBV11-2,TGTGCCAGCAGCCCCCCTAACCAAGAGACCCAGTACTTC,CASSPPNQETQYF
.,TRBD1,TRBJ2-1,TRBV11-2,TGTGCCAGCAGTTCGGGGGGACAGGGCCTTCGATGGGAGCAGTTCTTC,CASSSGGQGLRWEQFF
.,.,TRBJ2-7,TRBV6-5,TGTGCCAGCAGAACACAGGGTTACGAGCAGTACTTC,CASRTQGYEQYF